This note documents a single T cell receptor (beta chain) sequence. Its antigen is not identified. Profiling relied on immunoSEQ multiplex PCR, and the TCRdb table lists in-frame clones only, not all of them. Here the sample spans roughly 4,000 clones, 75% to 80% being singletons. These data originate in a study of high-grade serous ovarian cancer treatment subgroups. Findings and limits, study-wide: Clonal relatedness tracked neoantigen level, and by trend copy number and mutation load.

The tumor samples were collected prior to definitive surgery or chemotherapy. Trimming left V 5 bases short and J 4 bases short, with 20 bases between. The length of the CDR3 is 16 residues. Germline CDR1 is MRHNA and CDR2 is SNTAGT. The chain joins TRBV6-4 to TRBJ1-2; D is undetermined. Sequencing input: tumor tissue. This TCR was recovered from a human donor with high-grade serous ovarian cancer. Here the CDR3 DNA reads TGTGCCAGCAGTTTCGGCACCTCACACGGAACCTATGGCTACACCTTC. Translated, it gives CASSFGTSHGTYGYTF.